This passage covers 15 T cell receptor beta chains from one sample sequenced in a study of shared clonotypes between healthy human individuals. Method: immunoSEQ multiplex PCR; TCRdb's copy keeps in-frame clones and lacks some. The data contain approximately 1,500,000 clones, 95% to 97% of them singletons. Sequencing was carried out using naive CD4+ T cells sorted from blood. Subset given: CD45RA+ positively selected. The receptors shown here come from a man younger than 45 in good health.

V gene TRBV28 combines with J gene TRBJ2-1; D possibly corresponds to TRBD2 (5 bases). This CDR3 has 16 amino acids. V gave up 5 bases and J gave up 7 bases, with 21 bases separating them. Germline loops: CDR1 MDHEN, CDR2 SYDVKM. The CDR3 DNA sequence: TGTGCCAGCAGTCCACTCCGGTGGACTCCGGCAAATGAGCAGTTCTTC. Translation gives CASSPLRWTPANEQFF.

In its sample, this clone was seen a few times. V gene TRBV5-1 combines with J gene TRBJ1-2; D unclear. Trimming shortened V by 0 bases and J by 6 bases, and 12 bases separated the two germline ends. Germline assignment: CDR1 SGHRS and CDR2 YFSETQ. The length of the CDR3 is 14 residues. CDR3 residues: CASSLGPREDGYTF. For the CDR3, the DNA is TGCGCCAGCAGCTTGGGCCCTCGGGAGGATGGCTACACCTTC.

This rearrangement joins TRBV2 to TRBJ1-1; D is undetermined. Between the trimmed V and J ends, which lost 6 bases and 7 bases, there was a span of 12 bases. The CDR3 has 12 residues. Germline CDR1 SNHLY, CDR2 FYNNEI. CDR3 sequence reads: CASRWEGGEAFF. DNA for the CDR3: TGTGCCAGCAGGTGGGAGGGCGGTGAAGCTTTCTTT.

CDR3 amino acids: CAWIAVSGRTGELFF. CDR3 in DNA: TGTGCCTGGATCGCGGTTTCAGGACGAACCGGGGAGCTGTTTTTT. The chain employs TRBV30 and TRBJ2-2; D remains unclear. The CDR3 totals 15 residues. The germline gives CDR1 GTSNPN, CDR2 SVGIG (reference sequence). V lost 4 bases and J lost 5, with 17 bases in between.

This clone came up once. Other DNA sequences in the same sample also yield this CDR3. The rearrangement uses TRBV6-5 and TRBJ2-1, with 7 nucleotides matching TRBD1. This CDR3 contains 13 residues. Per the germline V gene, CDR1 is MNHEY and CDR2 is SVGAGI. V was pared by 4 bases and J by 3 bases, with 0 bases of the junction left unmatched. In DNA form, the CDR3 reads TGTGCCAGCAGTTGGGACAGCTACAATGAGCAGTTCTTC. Its translation: CASSWDSYNEQFF.

The genes are TRBV9 and TRBJ2-3; D might be TRBD1 (5 bases). Germline loops: CDR1 SGDLS, CDR2 YYNGEE. Trimming removed 0 bases from V and 1 base from J, with 12 bases in between. This CDR3 comprises 16 residues. CDR3 DNA sequence: TGTGCCAGCAGCGTAGCCTGGGGCTGGGGCACAGATACGCAGTATTTT. Residues: CASSVAWGWGTDTQYF.

The V and J genes are TRBV7-6 and TRBJ2-4; D perhaps matches TRBD2 (6 bases). This CDR3 spans 15 amino acids. V gave up 1 base and J gave up 8 bases, with 15 bases separating them. From germline, CDR1 is SGHVS and CDR2 FNYEAQ. Here the CDR3 reads CASSLEGSGDDIQYF. CDR3 bases: TGTGCCAGCAGCTTAGAGGGGTCGGGGGACGACATTCAGTACTTC.

V and J are TRBV7-3 and TRBJ2-1; 9 nucleotides align to TRBD2. J gave up 9 bases and V 5 bases, and 14 bases lay outside the gene matches. There are 16 residues in the CDR3. Germline assignment: CDR1 SGHTA and CDR2 FQGTGA. CDR3 region: CASSPLWRGGGGEQFF. CDR3 bases: TGTGCCAGCAGCCCCCTTTGGCGGGGGGGCGGCGGTGAGCAGTTCTTC. Full variable domain (outside the CDR3, taken from reference TRBV7-3 and TRBJ2-1): GAGVSQTPSNKVTEKGKYVELRCDPISGHTALYWYRQSLGQGPEFLIYFQGTGAADDSGLPNDRFFAVRPEGSVSTLKIQRTERGDSAVYLCASSPLWRGGGGEQFFGPGTRLTVL.

The CDR3 DNA follows: TGTGCCAGCAGACCGGCCCCGGGAGGGCCTGTTGATACGCAGTATTTT. Its translation: CASRPAPGGPVDTQYF. The chain combines TRBV28 with TRBJ2-3; 8 bases match TRBD2. Germline assignment: CDR1 MDHEN and CDR2 SYDVKM. The J segment lost 6 bases and the V segment lost 6 bases, leaving 14 bases of the junction unmatched. The CDR3 spans 16 residues.

This chain links TRBV10-3 with TRBJ2-5; D possibly uses TRBD1 or TRBD2 (7 bases each). The CDR3 covers 16 residues. Per germline, CDR1 ENHRY and CDR2 SYGVKD. Trimming took off 9 bases at V and 0 bases at J, with 20 bases between the two ends. The CDR3 region has the DNA TGTGCCATAGCGGCGGGAGTGGGACAGTACCAAGAGACCCAGTACTTC. Protein product: CAIAAGVGQYQETQYF.

The V gene is TRBV18, the J gene TRBJ2-2, with no clear D. Germline loops: CDR1 KGHSH, CDR2 LQKENI. The germline V and J ends were trimmed by 3 bases and 4 bases, with 9 bases remaining between them. CDR3 length equals 14 residues. DNA for the CDR3: TGTGCCAGCTCACCCCGTCGGTCCACCGGGGAGCTGTTTTTT. Its protein product is CASSPRRSTGELFF.

V is TRBV29-1 and J is TRBJ2-7; D tentatively fits TRBD1 or TRBD2 (5 bases each). CDR1 and CDR2 from the germline V gene are SQVTM and ANQGSEA. The CDR3 has 12 amino acids. The V end lost 7 bases, the J end lost 6 bases, and 16 bases lay between the germline ends. The CDR3 nucleotides read TGCAGCGCCAAGAAGGCAGGGAGCGAGCAGTACTTC. Translation: CSAKKAGSEQYF.

The gene calls are TRBV6-5 and TRBJ2-7; D remains ambiguous. Germline lookup yields CDR1 MNHEY and CDR2 SVGAGI. This CDR3 is 11 amino acids long. V dropped 2 bases and J dropped 4 bases, with 3 bases sitting between them. CDR3 in DNA: TGTGCCAGCAGTTACCGATACGAGCAGTACTTC. The encoded protein is CASSYRYEQYF.

The chain employs TRBV6-1 and TRBJ2-1; 13 nucleotides line up with TRBD2. The V gene end was trimmed by 7 bases and the J gene end by 9 bases; junction bases not matched to a gene: 9. This CDR3 spans 15 amino acids. Germline loops: CDR1 MNHNS, CDR2 SASEGT. The DNA for the CDR3 is TGTGCCAGCATCCTGACTAGCGGGAGGTCTAGTGAGCAGTTCTTC. Encoded protein: CASILTSGRSSEQFF.

This rearrangement joins TRBV18 to TRBJ1-2, with TRBD1 matching over 7 bases. J gave up 5 bases and V 3 bases, and 9 bases lay outside the gene matches. Germline CDR1 KGHSH, CDR2 LQKENI. CDR3 length: 15 amino acids. The DNA for the CDR3 is TGTGCCAGCTCACCCGGCCCGACAGGGTATTATGGCTACACCTTC. Its protein product is CASSPGPTGYYGYTF.